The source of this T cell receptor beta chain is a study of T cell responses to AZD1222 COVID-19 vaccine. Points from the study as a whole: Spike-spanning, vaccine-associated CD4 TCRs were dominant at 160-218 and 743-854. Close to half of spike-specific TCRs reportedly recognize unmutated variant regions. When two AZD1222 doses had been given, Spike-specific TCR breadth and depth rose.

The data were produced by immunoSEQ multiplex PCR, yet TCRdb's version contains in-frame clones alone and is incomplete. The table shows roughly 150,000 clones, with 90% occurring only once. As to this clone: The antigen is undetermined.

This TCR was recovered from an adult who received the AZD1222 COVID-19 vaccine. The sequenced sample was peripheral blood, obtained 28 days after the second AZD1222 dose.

CDR3 nucleotide sequence: TGTGCCAGTAGCAAACAGGGGGCCCCCAATCAGCCCCAGCATTTT. This codes for CASSKQGAPNQPQHF. This chain connects TRBV19 to TRBJ1-5, with 9 bases aligning to TRBD1. The length of the CDR3 is 15 residues. Germline trimming cut 6 bases from V and 3 bases from J; bases unmatched to any gene: 6. From germline, CDR1 is LNHDA and CDR2 SQIVND (reference sequence).